The 12 T cell receptor beta chains given below trace back to one sample, sequenced in a study of CD8 T cells in ankylosing spondylitis. TCRdb re-called the 5' RACE reads with MiXCR, one entry per CDR3 protein. The sample yields about 140,000 distinct CDR3 sequences, 7% to 10% seen once. Sequencing input: synovial fluid, either unsorted or a sorted T cell fraction (not recorded which). All receptors derive from a male donor with ankylosing spondylitis.

This clonotype has more than one count but fewer than ten. This chain connects TRBV28 to TRBJ2-1, with TRBD2 identical over 9 bases. The CDR3 spans 19 residues. Germline CDR1 is MDHEN and CDR2 is SYDVKM. The J segment lost 5 bases and the V segment lost 2 bases, leaving 16 bases of the junction unmatched. The CDR3 sequence is CASSLPLRASGVIHNEQFF. In nucleotides, the CDR3 is TGTGCCAGCAGTTTACCCCTCCGAGCTAGCGGGGTAATCCACAATGAGCAGTTCTTC.

Ten or more counts support this clonotype. The chain has TRBV20-1 and TRBJ1-1, with 12 bases that match TRBD1. V gave up 6 bases and J gave up 7 bases; unmatched junction bases: 9. From germline, CDR1 is DFQATT and CDR2 SNEGSKA (reference sequence). The CDR3 consists of 14 residues. The CDR3 coding sequence is TGCAGTGCCGATGGGGACAGGGGGCGTAATGAAGCTTTCTTT. Protein sequence: CSADGDRGRNEAFF.

This clonotype has just a few counts. The rearrangement uses TRBV7-2 and TRBJ2-1; D not resolved. CDR1 is SGHTA, CDR2 FQGNSA, per germline. This CDR3 is 14 amino acids long. Trimming took 5 bases from V and 7 from J, leaving 15 bases between them. CDR3: CASSQRATVNEQFF. For the CDR3, the DNA is TGTGCCAGCAGCCAAAGGGCTACCGTGAATGAGCAGTTCTTC.

This clonotype was observed many times. The chain carries TRBV20-1 and TRBJ1-6; maybe TRBD1 (5 bases). The CDR3 is made up of 13 amino acids. Trimming took 5 bases from V and 10 from J, leaving 15 bases between them. Per the germline V gene, CDR1 is DFQATT and CDR2 is SNEGSKA (reference sequence). This CDR3 is CSAGGGWESPLHF. The CDR3 bases are TGCAGTGCTGGGGGAGGTTGGGAATCACCCCTCCACTTT.

The chain links TRBV5-4 to TRBJ2-3; 13 bases are shared with TRBD2. This CDR3 comprises 16 residues. Trimming took 9 bases from V and 3 from J; bases not matched to a gene: 10. From germline, CDR1 is SGHNT and CDR2 YYREEE (reference sequence). CDR3 loop: CAMGPGTSGTTDTQYF. The CDR3 DNA reads TGTGCCATGGGCCCTGGGACTAGCGGGACAACAGATACGCAGTATTTT.

The gene calls are TRBV5-6 and TRBJ1-1, with D perhaps TRBD1 (6 bases). Germline V lookup: CDR1 SGHDT, CDR2 YYEEEE. CDR3 length: 15 residues. Deletions cut 4 bases from V and 0 bases from J, with 13 bases between. The CDR3 sequence: CASSEDSTLNTEAFF. In DNA form, the CDR3 reads TGTGCCAGCAGCGAGGACAGTACCTTGAACACTGAAGCTTTCTTT.

This clonotype was seen repeatedly, ten times or more. The chain is built from TRBV20-1 and TRBJ1-5; TRBD1 might be the D (5 bases). Between the trimmed V and J ends, which lost 3 bases and 6 bases, there was a span of 18 bases. The CDR3 runs to 15 residues. Germline CDR1 reads DFQATT; CDR2 reads SNEGSKA (reference sequence). The CDR3 is CSASLVGGRGQPQHF. The CDR3 region has the DNA TGCAGTGCTAGTCTCGTGGGGGGTAGAGGTCAGCCCCAGCATTTT.

The chain couples TRBV7-2 to TRBJ2-3; perhaps TRBD1 as D (7 bases). Germline CDR1 SGHTA, CDR2 FQGNSA. This CDR3 is 14 amino acids long. Between the trimmed V and J ends, which lost 1 base and 5 bases, there was a span of 10 bases. CDR3 residues: CASSLGGTVDTQYF. The CDR3 nucleotides read TGTGCCAGCAGCTTAGGCGGGACAGTAGATACGCAGTATTTT.

Ten or more counts support this clonotype. The chain recombines TRBV28 with TRBJ1-2; D gene ambiguous. With 2 bases removed from V and 8 bases from J, the gap between germline ends came to 9 bases. This CDR3 comprises 12 residues. CDR1 and CDR2 from the germline V gene are MDHEN and SYDVKM. The chain's CDR3 is CASSLRLFGYTF. The CDR3 nucleotides read TGTGCCAGCAGTTTAAGACTATTCGGCTACACCTTC.

This clonotype was seen more than once but under ten times. V is TRBV20-1 and J is TRBJ1-1; D is unclear. Per the germline V gene, CDR1 is DFQATT and CDR2 is SNEGSKA (reference sequence). The CDR3 is made up of 13 amino acids. Trimming left V 7 bases short and J 0 bases short, with 12 bases between. The CDR3 sequence: CSETRDMNTEAFF. DNA of the CDR3: TGCAGTGAAACCAGAGACATGAACACTGAAGCTTTCTTT.

The DNA for the CDR3 is TGTGCCACCAGCAGAGTGGGGGAAACCGGGGAGCTGTTTTTT. Translating gives CATSRVGETGELFF. The J gene is TRBJ2-2, the V gene TRBV15; D is tentatively TRBD1 or TRBD2 (5 bases each). Germline lookup yields CDR1 LNHNV and CDR2 YYDKDF (reference sequence). The CDR3 spans 14 residues. Trimming took 1 base from V and 5 from J, leaving 8 bases between them.

The sample holds many counts of this clonotype. The chain combines TRBV20-1 with TRBJ1-2; D not resolved. Germline loops: CDR1 DFQATT, CDR2 SNEGSKA (reference sequence). The CDR3 is made up of 14 amino acids. The ends were cut back, 5 bases at V and 7 bases at J, with 20 bases in the middle. The CDR3 reads CSALAGSHHLGYTF. DNA of the CDR3: TGCAGTGCTTTAGCTGGGTCCCATCATCTTGGCTACACCTTC.